Included here is one T cell receptor beta chain sequence, with context. The protocol was immunoSEQ multiplex PCR, while the TCRdb copy is restricted to in-frame clones and leaves out a portion. The table shows around 270,000 clones, with 87% occurring only once. These data belong to a study of Ad26.COV2.S vaccination and SARS-CoV-2 variants. Across the study: Into the muscle, Ad26.COV2.S was dosed once or twice, 56 days apart.

As to treatment: 15 to 20 received Ad26.COV2.S at low or high dose, single or two shots; 5 received placebo; per-sample allocation not given. The study sampled participants on day 63 after the first vaccine or placebo injection. An Ad26 vector expressing Wuhan-strain SARS-CoV-2 spike constituted the vaccine. The source of this sequence is a person aged 18-65 years who received the Ad26.COV2.S COVID-19 vaccine or a placebo. Sequencing used peripheral blood, obtained in a trial of Ad26.COV2.S vaccine versus placebo.

The CDR3 DNA reads as TGTGCCAGCAGTACAGGGAACCCCTACGAGCAGTACTTC. It encodes CASSTGNPYEQYF. The chain employs TRBV6-2 or TRBV6-3 and TRBJ2-7; TRBD1 might be the D (6 bases). V was pared by 5 bases and J by 2 bases, with 10 bases between. The CDR3 has 13 amino acids. Germline values: CDR1 MNHEY, CDR2 SVGEGT.